These 19 T cell receptor beta chains were all obtained from the same sample, sequenced in a study of immune heterogeneity within non-small cell lung tumors. TCR beta CDR3 was amplified by multiplex PCR, first round around 9 cycles, 32 V and 13 J primers. TCRdb re-analysed the multiplex PCR reads in MiXCR, keeping a single row per CDR3 protein. The top ten clones hold 25% to 30% of a sample with 9,900 or so distinct CDR3 sequences, about 25% of them seen once. As template, the study used bulk tumor genomic DNA at approximately 610 ng per sample. Taken during surgery, several biopsies per primary tumor were spaced as far apart as possible within the tumor mass. Those enrolled were patients newly diagnosed with untreated non-small cell lung cancer and undergoing curative surgery. The sample taken for sequencing was lung tumor tissue. The receptors were gathered from a woman aged 45-65 years with non-small cell lung cancer.

In its sample, this clonotype was seen a few times. The chain has TRBV29-1 and TRBJ2-5, with D possibly matching TRBD2 (7 bases). The CDR3 extends over 15 amino acids. CDR1 SQVTM and CDR2 ANQGSEA come from the germline V gene. The V and J ends lost 4 bases and 5 bases respectively, with 20 bases between them. DNA of the CDR3: TGCAGCGTTGGGGGGAGGAGGGAGGGGGGGGAGACCCAGTACTTC. Translated, it gives CSVGGRREGGETQYF.

This clonotype is medium-sized (0.01 to 0.1%) within its sample. DNA of the CDR3: TGCAGTGCTAGACGCACAGGGTTTGGTGAGCAGTACTTC. Translated, it gives CSARRTGFGEQYF. The genes are TRBV20-1 and TRBJ2-7, with a possible D match to TRBD1 (6 bases). The CDR3 totals 13 residues. Trimming shortened V by 2 bases and J by 7 bases, and 15 bases separated the two germline ends. Per the germline V gene, CDR1 is DFQATT and CDR2 is SNEGSKA (reference sequence).

Note on this clonotype: This sequence may be a read error, since a much larger clone differs from it by one base. J is TRBJ2-7 and V is TRBV10-3; 9 bases agree with TRBD2. Per the germline V gene, CDR1 is ENHRY and CDR2 is SYGVKD. CDR3 length: 17 residues. V trimming: 2 bases; J trimming: 2 bases; junction bases outside the gene matches: 10. CDR3: CAISETGWTSETYEQYF. As DNA, the CDR3 is TGTGCCATCAGTGAGACCGGATGGACTAGCGAGACCTACGAGCAGTACTTC.

This clonotype was seen just once. J is TRBJ1-5 and V is TRBV5-1, with 9 positions matching TRBD1. The CDR3 length is 15 residues. Germline loops: CDR1 SGHRS, CDR2 YFSETQ. The junction had 3 bases not matched to a gene; V was cut back by 5 bases and J by 0 bases. CDR3: CASSRDRDSNQPQHF. The CDR3 DNA reads as TGCGCCAGCAGTCGGGACAGGGATAGCAATCAGCCCCAGCATTTT.

This clonotype was found many times. The genes are TRBV6-1 and TRBJ1-5; D unclear. The CDR3 sequence is 14 residues long. Germline V CDR1 and CDR2: MNHNS, SASEGT. Trimming pared 1 base from V and 9 bases from J, leaving 13 bases between. CDR3 nucleotide sequence: TGTGCCAGCAGTGAAGGTCCACCGACACGGCCCCAGCATTTT. It translates to CASSEGPPTRPQHF.

This clonotype was counted at least ten times. DNA of the CDR3: TGTGCCAGCAGCTCAAGGACAGGGGGCTCCTACAATGAGCAGTTCTTC. This encodes CASSSRTGGSYNEQFF. The chain couples TRBV11-3 to TRBJ2-1, with TRBD1 matching 10 bases. The CDR3 sequence is 16 residues long. Germline V CDR1 and CDR2: SGHNT, YENEEA. The J segment lost 0 bases and the V segment lost 4 bases, leaving 3 bases of the junction unmatched.

Note on this clonotype: This may come from a read error, since a much larger clone is one base off. No conserved phenylalanine or tryptophan is present at the end of the CDR3, so a read error is the likely explanation. The chain carries TRBV6-5 and TRBJ2-1; 8 bases are shared with TRBD2. After removal of 2 bases from V and 8 bases from J, the junction contained 8 bases not matched to a gene. The germline gives CDR1 MNHEY, CDR2 SVGAGI. The length of the CDR3 is 15 residues. The CDR3 here is CASSYRGGGYDEQFS. As DNA, the CDR3 is TGTGCCAGCAGTTACCGGGGGGGGGGCTATGATGAGCAGTTCTCC.

The chain has TRBV10-3 and TRBJ2-2; 9 nucleotides line up with TRBD2. After removal of 5 bases from V and 4 bases from J, the junction contained 5 bases not matched to a gene. Germline V gene data show CDR1 as ENHRY and CDR2 as SYGVKD. The CDR3 spans 15 residues. CDR3 loop: CAISPSGGFTGELFF. Here the CDR3 DNA reads TGTGCCATCAGTCCCAGCGGGGGGTTCACCGGGGAGCTGTTTTTT.

This clonotype has only a few counts. The chain carries TRBV2 and TRBJ1-5, with D perhaps matching TRBD1 (5 bases). This CDR3 contains 14 residues. The V gene lost 7 bases and the J gene lost 4 bases, with 14 bases spanning the gap. CDR1 is SNHLY and CDR2 is FYNNEI in the germline V gene. In DNA form, the CDR3 reads TGTGCCAGCACCAAAGGGGAAGGAAATCAGCCCCAGCATTTT. Its protein product is CASTKGEGNQPQHF.

This clonotype was found many times. The chain employs TRBV5-8 and TRBJ2-7, with D unresolved. This CDR3 contains 15 residues. Germline V lookup: CDR1 SGHTS, CDR2 YDEGEE. Trimming shortened V by 0 bases and J by 0 bases, and 10 bases separated the two germline ends. The CDR3: CASSLAGQSSYEQYF. For the CDR3, the DNA is TGTGCCAGCAGCTTGGCAGGTCAGAGCTCCTACGAGCAGTACTTC.

This clonotype was seen at least ten times. The CDR3 coding sequence is TGTGCCAGTTGGGGGGATTCTGGAAACACCATATATTTT. As protein: CASWGDSGNTIYF. V gene TRBV12-3 or TRBV12-4 combines with J gene TRBJ1-3, with D possibly being TRBD1 (5 bases). The CDR3 spans 13 residues. Trimming stripped 9 bases from V and 1 base from J, with 10 bases between.

In its sample, this clonotype was seen many times. The genes are TRBV28 and TRBJ1-2; 8 bases are shared with TRBD1. Germline V gives CDR1 MDHEN, CDR2 SYDVKM. This CDR3 comprises 15 residues. V was pared by 6 bases and J by 0 bases, with 6 bases of the junction left unmatched. The CDR3 region has the DNA TGTGCCAGCAGCGACAGGGGACGGGCTAACTATGGCTACACCTTC. It encodes CASSDRGRANYGYTF.

The gene calls are TRBV12-3 or TRBV12-4 and TRBJ2-6; D is undetermined. The CDR3 loop spans 13 amino acids. The V gene lost 7 bases and the J gene lost 2 bases, with 6 bases spanning the gap. As DNA, the CDR3 is TGTGCCAGCAAACGGGCTGGGGCCAACGTCCTGACTTTC. Encoded protein: CASKRAGANVLTF.

This clonotype was picked up one time. V usage is TRBV2 and J usage is TRBJ2-5, with D unclear. V gave up 8 bases and J gave up 2 bases, with 9 bases separating them. The CDR3 is 12 residues long. Germline V gene sequence: CDR1 SNHLY, CDR2 FYNNEI. The CDR3 sequence: CASVQIQETQYF. The DNA of the CDR3 is TGTGCCAGCGTGCAGATACAAGAGACCCAGTACTTC.

At least ten counts were recorded for this clonotype. As DNA, the CDR3 is TGTGCCACCAGCAGACACGAAGCGGGATACTACAATGAGCAGTTCTTC. Protein product: CATSRHEAGYYNEQFF. This rearrangement joins TRBV15 to TRBJ2-1; 7 positions match TRBD2. Germline V gives CDR1 LNHNV, CDR2 YYDKDF (reference sequence). J gave up 3 bases and V 2 bases, and 7 bases lay outside the gene matches. The CDR3 runs to 16 residues.

The V gene is TRBV30, the J gene TRBJ1-1; weak D call: TRBD1 (6 bases). This CDR3 spans 13 amino acids. CDR1 is GTSNPN, CDR2 SVGIG, per germline (reference sequence). Deletions cut 4 bases from V and 4 bases from J, with 13 bases between. In nucleotides, the CDR3 is TGTGCCTGGACTGGAGGGGGGCGCACTGAAGCTTTCTTT. This translates into CAWTGGGRTEAFF.

The chain joins TRBV5-1 to TRBJ2-3, with D tentatively TRBD1 (6 bases). The V gene lost 4 bases and the J gene lost 0 bases, with 12 bases spanning the gap. The CDR3 runs to 15 residues. Germline CDR1 and CDR2: SGHRS and YFSETQ. CDR3 nucleotide sequence: TGCGCCAGCAGCCCCTGGACAGTTAGCACAGATACGCAGTATTTT. Protein: CASSPWTVSTDTQYF.

This clonotype is classed as medium-sized (0.01 to 0.1%). The chain couples TRBV28 to TRBJ1-1, with D possibly matching TRBD1 (5 bases). Trimming pared 8 bases from V and 3 bases from J, leaving 13 bases between. This CDR3 is built from 13 residues. Germline V gives CDR1 MDHEN, CDR2 SYDVKM. The CDR3 loop reads CASQTTGYTEAFF. The CDR3 coding sequence is TGTGCCAGCCAAACAACAGGATACACTGAAGCTTTCTTT.

There are many counts of this clonotype. The chain recombines TRBV19 with TRBJ1-5; D may be TRBD1 (6 bases). CDR1 is LNHDA, CDR2 SQIVND, per germline (reference sequence). This CDR3 is built from 16 residues. Between the trimmed V and J ends, which lost 5 bases and 5 bases, there was a span of 19 bases. The CDR3 DNA follows: TGTGCCAGTAGTTCAGTGGGGGCGGGAGCAGATCAGCCCCAGCATTTT. Encoded protein: CASSSVGAGADQPQHF.